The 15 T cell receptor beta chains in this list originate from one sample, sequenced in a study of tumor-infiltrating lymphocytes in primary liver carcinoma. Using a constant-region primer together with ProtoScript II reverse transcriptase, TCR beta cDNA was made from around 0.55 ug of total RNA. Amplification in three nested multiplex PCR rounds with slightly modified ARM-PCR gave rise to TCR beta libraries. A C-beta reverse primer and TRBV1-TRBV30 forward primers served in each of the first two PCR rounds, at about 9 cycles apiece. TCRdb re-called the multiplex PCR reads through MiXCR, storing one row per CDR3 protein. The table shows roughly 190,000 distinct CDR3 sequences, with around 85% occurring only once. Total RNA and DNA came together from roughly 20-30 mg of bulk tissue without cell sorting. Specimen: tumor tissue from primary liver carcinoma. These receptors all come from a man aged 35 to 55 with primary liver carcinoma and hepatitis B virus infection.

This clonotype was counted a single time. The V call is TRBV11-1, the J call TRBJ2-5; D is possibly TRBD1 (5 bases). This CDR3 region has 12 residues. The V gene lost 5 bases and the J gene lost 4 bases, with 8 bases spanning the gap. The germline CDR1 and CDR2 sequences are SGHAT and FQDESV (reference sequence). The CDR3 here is CASSQQGETQYF. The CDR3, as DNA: TGTGCCAGCAGCCAGCAGGGAGAGACCCAGTACTTC.

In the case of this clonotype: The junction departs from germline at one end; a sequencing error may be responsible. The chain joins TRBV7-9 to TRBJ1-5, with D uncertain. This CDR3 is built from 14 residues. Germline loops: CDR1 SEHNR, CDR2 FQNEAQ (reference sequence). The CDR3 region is CACSFSASNQPQHF. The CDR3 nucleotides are TGTGCCTGCAGCTTTTCAGCTAGCAATCAACCCCAGCATTTT.

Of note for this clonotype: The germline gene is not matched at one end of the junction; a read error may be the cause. CDR3 DNA sequence: TGCACCAGCAGCTTGGAGGGGGGGAGAGATGGGCAGTTCTTC. It codes for CTSSLEGGRDGQFF. The chain uses TRBV5-1 and TRBJ2-1; maybe TRBD2 (7 bases). Germline values: CDR1 SGHRS, CDR2 YFSETQ. The CDR3 spans 14 residues.

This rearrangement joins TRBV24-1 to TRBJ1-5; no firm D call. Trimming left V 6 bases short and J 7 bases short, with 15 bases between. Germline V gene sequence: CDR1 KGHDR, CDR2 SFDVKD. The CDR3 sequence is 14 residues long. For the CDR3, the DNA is TGTGCCACCAGTTACCGTGACATAGGACAGCCCCAGCATTTT. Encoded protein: CATSYRDIGQPQHF.

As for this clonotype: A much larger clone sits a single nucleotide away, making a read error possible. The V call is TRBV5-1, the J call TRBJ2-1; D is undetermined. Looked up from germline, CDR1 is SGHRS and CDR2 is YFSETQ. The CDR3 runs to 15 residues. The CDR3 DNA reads TGCGCCAGCAGCTCGACCCCGAGCTCCTACAATGAGCAGTTGTTC. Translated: CASSSTPSSYNEQLF.

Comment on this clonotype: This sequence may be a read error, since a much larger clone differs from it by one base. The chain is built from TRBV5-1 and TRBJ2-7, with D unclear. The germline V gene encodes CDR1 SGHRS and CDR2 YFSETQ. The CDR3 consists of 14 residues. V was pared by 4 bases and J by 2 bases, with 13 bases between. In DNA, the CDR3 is TGCGCCAGCAGCCCGGAAAGACTTACCTACGAGCAGTACTTC. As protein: CASSPERLTYEQYF.

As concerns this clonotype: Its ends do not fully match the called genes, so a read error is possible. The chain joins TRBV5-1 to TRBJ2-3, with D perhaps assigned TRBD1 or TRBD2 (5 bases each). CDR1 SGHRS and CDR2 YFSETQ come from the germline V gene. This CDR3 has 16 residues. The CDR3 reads CASRLGPDWSTHTQYF. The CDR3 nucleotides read TGCGCCAGCAGATTGGGACCAGACTGGAGCACACATACGCAGTATTTT.

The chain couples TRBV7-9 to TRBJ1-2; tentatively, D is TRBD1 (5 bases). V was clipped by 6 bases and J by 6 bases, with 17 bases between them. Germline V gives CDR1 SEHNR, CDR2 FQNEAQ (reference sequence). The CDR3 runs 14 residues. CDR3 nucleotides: TGTGCCAGCAGTCAAGGTGGGGGGTATGATGGCTACACCTTC. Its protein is CASSQGGGYDGYTF. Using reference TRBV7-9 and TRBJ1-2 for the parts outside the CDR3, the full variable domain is DTGVSQNPRHKITKRGQNVTFRCDPISEHNRLYWYRQTLGQGPEFLTYFQNEAQLEKSRLLSDRFSAERPKGSFSTLEIQRTEQGDSAMYLCASSQGGGYDGYTFGSGTRLTVV.

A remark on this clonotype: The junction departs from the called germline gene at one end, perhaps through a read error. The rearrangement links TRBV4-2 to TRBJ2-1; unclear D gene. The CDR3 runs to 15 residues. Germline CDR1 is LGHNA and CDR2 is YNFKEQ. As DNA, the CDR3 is TGTGCCAGCAGCCATGTTAGTTTTTCCGGCAATGTGCAATTTTTC. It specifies CASSHVSFSGNVQFF.

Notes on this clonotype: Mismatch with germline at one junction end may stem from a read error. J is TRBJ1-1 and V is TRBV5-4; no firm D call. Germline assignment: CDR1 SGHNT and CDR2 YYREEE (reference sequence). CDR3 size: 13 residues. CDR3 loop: CANRIGLNTDAFF. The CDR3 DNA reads TGTGCCAACAGAATAGGGTTGAACACTGATGCTTTCTTT.

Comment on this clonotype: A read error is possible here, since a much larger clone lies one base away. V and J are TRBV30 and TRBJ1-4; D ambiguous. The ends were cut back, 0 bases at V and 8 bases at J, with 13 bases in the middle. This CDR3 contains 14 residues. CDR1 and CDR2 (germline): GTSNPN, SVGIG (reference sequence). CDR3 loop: CAWSVDLLEEKLFF. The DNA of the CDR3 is TGTGCCTGGAGTGTGGACCTTCTAGAGGAAAAACTGTTTTTT. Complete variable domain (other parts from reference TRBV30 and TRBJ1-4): SQTIHQWPATLVQPVGSPLSLECTVEGTSNPNLYWYRQAAGRGLQLLFYSVGIGQISSEVPQNLSASRPQDRQFILSSKKLLLSDSGFYLCAWSVDLLEEKLFFGSGTQLSVL.

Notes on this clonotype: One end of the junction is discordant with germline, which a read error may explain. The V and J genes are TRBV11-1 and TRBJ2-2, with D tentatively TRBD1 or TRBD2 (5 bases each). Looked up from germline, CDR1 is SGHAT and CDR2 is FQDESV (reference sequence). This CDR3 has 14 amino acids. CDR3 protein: CASSAYSDTGEPFF. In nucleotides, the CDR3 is TGTGCCAGCAGCGCATACTCGGACACCGGGGAGCCGTTTTTT.

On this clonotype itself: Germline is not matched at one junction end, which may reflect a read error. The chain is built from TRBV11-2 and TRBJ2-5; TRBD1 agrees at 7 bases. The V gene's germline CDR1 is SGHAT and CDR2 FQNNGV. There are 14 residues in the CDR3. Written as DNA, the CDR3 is TGTGCCAGCAGCTTAACAGGGGCTGGAGAGATCCAGTACTTC. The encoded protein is CASSLTGAGEIQYF.

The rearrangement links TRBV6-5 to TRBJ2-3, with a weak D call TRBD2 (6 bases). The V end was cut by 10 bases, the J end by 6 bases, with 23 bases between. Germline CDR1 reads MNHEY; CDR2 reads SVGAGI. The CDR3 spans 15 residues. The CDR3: CANRTESGRLDTQYF. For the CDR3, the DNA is TGTGCCAACAGAACAGAATCGGGGAGGTTGGATACGCAGTATTTT.

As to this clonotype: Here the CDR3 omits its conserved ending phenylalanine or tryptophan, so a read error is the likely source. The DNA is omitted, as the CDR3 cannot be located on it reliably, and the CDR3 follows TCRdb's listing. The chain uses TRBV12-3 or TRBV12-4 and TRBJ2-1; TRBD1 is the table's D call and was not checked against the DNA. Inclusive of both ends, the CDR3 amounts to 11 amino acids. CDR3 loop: CASTRSNEHFL.